The 6 T cell receptor beta chains reported below all come from one sample, sequenced in a study of blood T cell repertoires in COVID-19. Measured with immunoSEQ multiplex PCR; TCRdb has only the in-frame clones, and not every one. The sample contains some 170,000 clones, around 84% of which appear only once. The sample consisted of PBMCs or T cells enriched from blood (not recorded which). The receptors come from a man aged 45 to 65 who had recovered from COVID-19.

This clone was picked up a small number of times. The V gene is TRBV30, the J gene TRBJ2-7; D is unresolved. The CDR3 extends over 11 amino acids. Between the trimmed V and J ends, which lost 0 bases and 6 bases, there was a span of 6 bases. Germline V lookup: CDR1 GTSNPN, CDR2 SVGIG (reference sequence). The CDR3 loop reads CAWSVRAEQYF. The CDR3 DNA sequence: TGTGCCTGGAGTGTACGAGCCGAGCAGTACTTC. Using reference TRBV30 and TRBJ2-7 for the parts outside the CDR3, the full variable domain is SQTIHQWPATLVQPVGSPLSLECTVEGTSNPNLYWYRQAAGRGLQLLFYSVGIGQISSEVPQNLSASRPQDRQFILSSKKLLLSDSGFYLCAWSVRAEQYFGPGTRLTVT.

Comment on this clone: Additional DNA sequences in this sample encode the identical CDR3. The V gene is TRBV18, the J gene TRBJ1-2; 9 bases are shared with TRBD1. This CDR3 spans 13 amino acids. Losses at the gene ends were 3 bases for V and 8 bases for J; bases not matched to a gene: 4. CDR1 is KGHSH, CDR2 LQKENI, per germline. CDR3 protein: CASSPGTGTGYTF. The CDR3 DNA reads TGTGCCAGCTCACCCGGGACAGGGACGGGCTACACCTTC.

This clone was seen just once. This chain connects TRBV2 to TRBJ1-5; D is uncertain. The ends were cut back, 6 bases at V and 4 bases at J, with 10 bases in the middle. The CDR3 has 13 amino acids. The germline V gene has CDR1 SNHLY and CDR2 FYNNEI. CDR3 in amino acids: CASRREENQPQHF. DNA of the CDR3: TGTGCCAGCAGAAGAGAGGAGAATCAGCCCCAGCATTTT.

The chain has TRBV5-4 and TRBJ1-2, with D uncertain. The CDR3 is made up of 16 amino acids. Trimming removed 2 bases at V and 1 base at J, with 15 bases between. Looked up from germline, CDR1 is SGHNT and CDR2 is YYREEE (reference sequence). CDR3 coding DNA: TGTGCCAGCAGCTTTGGAGGGAAGGAACGTAACTATGGCTACACCTTC. This codes for CASSFGGKERNYGYTF.

V and J are TRBV6-5 and TRBJ1-2; TRBD1 matches 7 bases. The junction had 2 bases not matched to a gene; V was cut back by 1 base and J by 9 bases. There are 12 residues in the CDR3. CDR1 and CDR2 (germline): MNHEY, SVGAGI. CDR3 residues: CASSYLQGSYTF. The DNA for the CDR3 is TGTGCCAGCAGTTACTTACAGGGGAGCTACACCTTC.

The chain employs TRBV5-1 and TRBJ2-1; 10 nucleotides line up with TRBD1. J was trimmed by 8 bases and V by 4 bases; bases with no gene match: 3. The CDR3 length is 13 residues. Germline loops: CDR1 SGHRS, CDR2 YFSETQ. The CDR3 sequence: CASSGGTGDEQFF. The CDR3 coding sequence is TGCGCCAGCAGCGGGGGGACAGGGGATGAGCAGTTCTTC.